The rows below give T cell receptor beta chains drawn from one sample of a study of response to subunit inactivated influenza vaccine. TCRdb ran MiXCR on the RT-PCR reads and lists one entry per CDR3 protein. The sample gives approximately 170,000 distinct CDR3 sequences, roughly 14% of which show up once; about 26% is in the top ten. The sample here was CD8+ T cells sorted from PBMCs, taken 5 days after vaccination. The receptors here all came from a man aged 45-65 years who received an inactivated influenza vaccine. Each CDR3 is given with its conserved first and last residue. Fields, in order: clone size, D gene, J gene, V gene, CDR3 DNA, CDR3 protein. The D gene is left open where the match is weak. The size of a clone is reported for some rows only, either as once, few or many, or as a class for expanded clones.

clone size: NA
D gene: TRBD2
J gene: TRBJ2-2
V gene: TRBV11-1
CDR3 DNA: TGTGCCAGCAGCTCTAGACGACTAGCGGGTCTGAACACCGGGGAGCTGTTTTTT
CDR3 protein: CASSSRRLAGLNTGELFF

clone size: NA
D gene: NA
J gene: TRBJ1-1
V gene: TRBV27
CDR3 DNA: TGTGCCAGCAGTTTCCAACGGGGTGAAATGAACACTGAAGCTTTCTTT
CDR3 protein: CASSFQRGEMNTEAFF

clone size: NA
D gene: TRBD2
J gene: TRBJ2-1
V gene: TRBV7-9
CDR3 DNA: TGTGCCAGCAGCTTAGAGGCGACTAGCGGTCCTTACAATGAGCAGTTCTTC
CDR3 protein: CASSLEATSGPYNEQFF

clone size: many
D gene: TRBD1
J gene: TRBJ2-7
V gene: TRBV27
CDR3 DNA: TGTGCCAGCAGTCTTAATCCGACAGGGGACGAGCAGTACTTC
CDR3 protein: CASSLNPTGDEQYF

clone size: NA
D gene: TRBD2
J gene: TRBJ2-3
V gene: TRBV11-2
CDR3 DNA: TGTGCCAGCAGCTTAGAATGGCTAGCGGGCACAGATACGCAGTATTTT
CDR3 protein: CASSLEWLAGTDTQYF

clone size: NA
D gene: NA
J gene: TRBJ2-5
V gene: TRBV7-9
CDR3 DNA: TGTGCCAGCAGCTTAACGCTACCGGAGACCCAGTACTTC
CDR3 protein: CASSLTLPETQYF

clone size: NA
D gene: NA
J gene: TRBJ1-4
V gene: TRBV4-3
CDR3 DNA: TGCGCCAGCAGCCCCTACTCTGGAGCAACTAATGAAAAACTGTTTTTT
CDR3 protein: CASSPYSGATNEKLFF

clone size: NA
D gene: NA
J gene: TRBJ1-2
V gene: TRBV7-9
CDR3 DNA: TGTGCCAGCAGCTTTGGGTTATCCGCAAGAGCTAACTATGGCTACACCTTC
CDR3 protein: CASSFGLSARANYGYTF

clone size: few
D gene: NA
J gene: TRBJ2-1
V gene: TRBV24-1
CDR3 DNA: TGTGCCACCAGTAGGAAGATCAACAATGAGCAGTTCTTC
CDR3 protein: CATSRKINNEQFF

clone size: NA
D gene: TRBD1
J gene: TRBJ2-1
V gene: TRBV24-1
CDR3 DNA: TGTGCCACCAGTGCTGGACAGGACAACAATGAGCAGTTCTTC
CDR3 protein: CATSAGQDNNEQFF

clone size: NA
D gene: NA
J gene: TRBJ2-1
V gene: TRBV29-1
CDR3 DNA: TGCAGCGTTGTCGTGGGCTCTCCCTCACCGTTCTTC
CDR3 protein: CSVVVGSPSPFF

clone size: NA
D gene: TRBD2
J gene: TRBJ2-1
V gene: TRBV7-9
CDR3 DNA: TGTGCCAGCAGTCCGGGACTAGATTTCAATGAGCAGTTCTTC
CDR3 protein: CASSPGLDFNEQFF

clone size: few
D gene: TRBD1
J gene: TRBJ1-2
V gene: TRBV9
CDR3 DNA: TGTGCCAGCAGCGTAATACAGGGGCCGTATAAGAGGGGCTACACCTTC
CDR3 protein: CASSVIQGPYKRGYTF

clone size: NA
D gene: TRBD2
J gene: TRBJ2-5
V gene: TRBV4-1
CDR3 DNA: TGCGCCAGCAGCCAACCCTCCGGGACTAGCCAAGAGACCCAGTACTTC
CDR3 protein: CASSQPSGTSQETQYF

clone size: few
D gene: NA
J gene: TRBJ2-3
V gene: TRBV5-5
CDR3 DNA: TGTGCCAGCAGCTTGGCCATGACGGGGTACACAGATACGCAGTATTTT
CDR3 protein: CASSLAMTGYTDTQYF

clone size: few
D gene: TRBD1
J gene: TRBJ2-7
V gene: TRBV7-2
CDR3 DNA: TGTGCCAGCAGCTTAGAGGGGGCTTTGTCCGACGAGCAGTACTTC
CDR3 protein: CASSLEGALSDEQYF

clone size: NA
D gene: NA
J gene: TRBJ2-1
V gene: TRBV7-3
CDR3 DNA: TGTGCCAGCAGCTTAATTGCCACAGGGTTCTACAATGAGCAGTTCTTC
CDR3 protein: CASSLIATGFYNEQFF

clone size: many
D gene: TRBD1
J gene: TRBJ1-2
V gene: TRBV2
CDR3 DNA: TGTGCCAGCGGGACAGGGGGCGTGGGAGGCTACACCTTC
CDR3 protein: CASGTGGVGGYTF

clone size: NA
D gene: NA
J gene: TRBJ2-7
V gene: TRBV6-1
CDR3 DNA: TGTGCCAGCAGTGTACGGGAAAGCTCCTACGAGCAGTACTTC
CDR3 protein: CASSVRESSYEQYF

clone size: once
D gene: NA
J gene: TRBJ2-5
V gene: TRBV19
CDR3 DNA: TGTGCCAGTAGTATAGATATGGACTCCTGGGAGACCCAGTACTTC
CDR3 protein: CASSIDMDSWETQYF

clone size: NA
D gene: NA
J gene: TRBJ1-1
V gene: TRBV28
CDR3 DNA: TGTGCCAGCAGTTCCCATCGACAGGCCGGGAACACTGAAGCTTTCTTT
CDR3 protein: CASSSHRQAGNTEAFF

clone size: NA
D gene: NA
J gene: TRBJ2-7
V gene: TRBV7-9
CDR3 DNA: TGTGCCAGCAGCTTAGAGTCCTTAGCTGACGAGCAGTACTTC
CDR3 protein: CASSLESLADEQYF

clone size: many
D gene: TRBD2
J gene: TRBJ2-5
V gene: TRBV5-6
CDR3 DNA: TGTGCCAGCAACAAACCCGGGACTAGCGGGACAGAGACCCAGTACTTC
CDR3 protein: CASNKPGTSGTETQYF